This T cell receptor beta chain was obtained from a study of blood T cell repertoires in COVID-19. The V gene end was trimmed by 3 bases and the J gene end by 6 bases; junction bases not matched to a gene: 3. This CDR3 is built from 15 residues. Germline CDR1 reads LNHDA; CDR2 reads SQIVND (reference sequence). Per the authors' pipeline: Estimation of nucleated cell counts relied on the amplification of reference gene primers. Here immunoSEQ multiplex PCR was the method, and the copy in TCRdb shows in-frame clones only, minus some. V and J calls and clone size are as listed in that table; D and trimming were resolved from the DNA. The table shows tens of thousands of clones, with around 78% occurring only once.

The chain employs TRBV19 and TRBJ2-1; 12 bases line up with TRBD2. This sequence originates from a human donor in a cohort sampled during active COVID-19. The material sequenced was peripheral blood. CDR3 bases: TGTGCCAGTAGTATTAGGACTAGCGGGACCAATGAGCAGTTCTTC. Translating gives CASSIRTSGTNEQFF.